This T cell receptor (beta chain) emerged from a study of blood T cell repertoires in COVID-19. Germline V gene data show CDR1 as SQVTM and CDR2 as ANQGSEA. The CDR3 runs to 15 residues. V was clipped by 3 bases and J by 0 bases; unmatched bases: 7. Assay used: immunoSEQ multiplex PCR; TCRdb lists only in-frame clones, some missing. The sample lists 200,000 to 250,000 clones, 87% occurring once. Sequences were obtained from PBMCs or T cells enriched from blood (not recorded which). The sequence was collected from a woman aged 25 to 39 with acute COVID-19. The chain recombines TRBV29-1 with TRBJ1-1; 7 bases align to TRBD1. CDR3 in amino acids: CSVEGQGVMNTEAFF. CDR3 sequence (DNA): TGCAGCGTTGAGGGGCAGGGGGTAATGAACACTGAAGCTTTCTTT.